This T cell receptor (beta chain) originates from a study of OX40 agonist ivuxolimab in advanced cancers. For the wider study: Ivuxolimab was an agonistic, fully human IgG2 monoclonal antibody directed against OX40 (CD134), a costimulatory receptor. Patients were allowed to have had prior anti-PD-1, anti-PD-L1 or anti-CTLA-4 therapy, and 40% of the dose-escalation patients had previously received checkpoint inhibitors. The point of sequencing TCRbeta in the periphery was to test whether ivuxolimab changed TCR sequence diversity and drove clonal T-cell expansion. Intravenous ivuxolimab was administered to patients every 2 weeks at six dose levels: 0.01, 0.1, 0.3, 1.5, 3 and 10 mg/kg. Three dose-escalation patients achieved partial responses, one with hepatocellular carcinoma and two with cutaneous melanoma. In the dose-escalation cohort, 82.7% of patients were male, and the mean age was around 60 years, with a range of about 23 to 85. The paper covers the monotherapy dose-escalation part of the phase I ivuxolimab trial, which included N of about 50 patients. Of the roughly 50 dose-escalation patients, hepatocellular carcinoma was present in about 20, melanoma in roughly 15, renal cell carcinoma in 9 and head and neck cancer in 9. The investigation overall reported the following: The antigen specificity of the peripheral T cells that underwent clonal expansion was not determined. At doses of 0.1 to 3.0 mg/kg, clonal expansion of both CD4+ and CD8+ blood T cells was observed from baseline to week 6. Low levels of normalized T-cell clonal expansion were also seen in some patients who did not respond. In partial responders in the 0.1-3.0 mg/kg groups, normalized peripheral clonal expansion was found to be among the lowest, especially among CD8+ T cells. After ivuxolimab, more expanded clones were found on average in CD8+ T cells than in CD4+ T cells.

As to this clone: This receptor's antigen is unknown. Within one base of it there is no much larger clone, and no base qualities were kept.

From the cysteine through the phenylalanine, the CDR3 covers 20 amino acids. The CDR3 DNA has 60 bases and is translated from base 1. Based on the germline V gene, the CDR1 and CDR2 sequences are MGHRA and YSYEKL. Here V drops 1 base and J drops 4 bases, and the junction holds 15 bases not matched to any gene. Patients with a history of autoimmune disease or receiving systemic immunosuppression were excluded from the trial. In every dose cohort, peripheral blood was drawn for TCR sequencing at baseline, cycle 4 day 1, and cycle 7 day 1. The samples were taken from a phase I, first-in-human, multicenter, open-label dose-escalation trial of ivuxolimab. Adults with locally advanced or metastatic melanoma, renal cell, hepatocellular, or head and neck squamous cell carcinoma were enrolled in the trial. CD4+ and CD8+ T cells were sorted separately from peripheral blood before TCR sequencing. To sequence the TCRbeta CDR3 region, genomic DNA was isolated from the sorted cells. The immunoSEQ Assay was used to sequence the TCRbeta CDR3 regions. This immuneACCESS table, as held by TCRdb, lists in-frame sequences with V and J called but not all clones. Of the missing ones, under half trace to an unresolved V gene in checked studies; the others have no known cause. The sample table shows 12,000 or so clones, and around 84% are seen once. Under 9.5% of the sample lies in the top ten.

This TCR was sampled from an adult with an advanced solid tumor such as melanoma, head and neck, liver or kidney cancer. The sequencing used CD4+ or CD8+ T cells sorted from blood, collected in a trial of the OX40 agonist ivuxolimab. The chain was built from TRBV4-1 and TRBJ1-5; TRBD1 lines up with 11 middle nucleotides. The bases are TGCGCCAGCAGCCAAGGCATAGGGACAGGGGGTATTCGGGAAAATCAGCCCCAGCATTTT. Its protein product is CASSQGIGTGGIRENQPQHF.